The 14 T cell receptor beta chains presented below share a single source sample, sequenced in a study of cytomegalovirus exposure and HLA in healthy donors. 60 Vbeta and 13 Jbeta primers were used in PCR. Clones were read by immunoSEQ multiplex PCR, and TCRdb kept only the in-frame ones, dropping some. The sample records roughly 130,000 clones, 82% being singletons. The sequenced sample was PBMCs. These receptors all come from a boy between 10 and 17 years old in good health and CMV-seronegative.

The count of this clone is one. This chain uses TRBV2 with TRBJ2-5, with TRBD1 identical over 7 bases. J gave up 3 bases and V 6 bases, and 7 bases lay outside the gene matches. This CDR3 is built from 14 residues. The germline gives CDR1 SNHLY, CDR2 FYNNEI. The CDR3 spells CASRAAGTEETQYF. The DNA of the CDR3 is TGTGCCAGCAGGGCCGCCGGGACAGAAGAGACCCAGTACTTC.

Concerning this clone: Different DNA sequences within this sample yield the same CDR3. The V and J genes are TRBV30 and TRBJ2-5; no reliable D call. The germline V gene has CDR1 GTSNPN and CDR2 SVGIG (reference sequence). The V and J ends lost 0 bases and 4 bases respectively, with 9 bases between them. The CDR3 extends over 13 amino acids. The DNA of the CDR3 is TGTGCCTGGAGTGTGAGAGTACGAGAGACCCAGTACTTC. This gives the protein CAWSVRVRETQYF.

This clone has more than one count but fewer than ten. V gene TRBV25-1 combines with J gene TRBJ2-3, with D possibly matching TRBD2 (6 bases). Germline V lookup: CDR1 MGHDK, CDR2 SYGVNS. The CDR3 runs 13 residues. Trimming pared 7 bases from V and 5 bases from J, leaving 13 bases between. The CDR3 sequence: CASKPGRRDTQYF. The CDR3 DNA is TGTGCCAGCAAACCCGGGAGAAGAGATACGCAGTATTTT. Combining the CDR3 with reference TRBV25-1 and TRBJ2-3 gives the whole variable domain EADIYQTPRYLVIGTGKKITLECSQTMGHDKMYWYQQDPGMELHLIHYSYGVNSTEKGDLSSESTVSRIRTEHFPLTLESARPSHTSQYLCASKPGRRDTQYFGPGTRLTVL.

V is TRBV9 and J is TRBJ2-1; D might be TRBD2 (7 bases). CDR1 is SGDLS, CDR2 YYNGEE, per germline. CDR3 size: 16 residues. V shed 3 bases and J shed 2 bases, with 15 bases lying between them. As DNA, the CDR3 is TGTGCCAGCAGCGCCCGAGGGGGGGCTGCCTACAATGAGCAGTTCTTC. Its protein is CASSARGGAAYNEQFF.

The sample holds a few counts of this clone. The CDR3 bases are TGTGCCAGCAGCTCCCGGGACAACTCCTACGAGCAGTACTTC. It encodes CASSSRDNSYEQYF. V is TRBV7-6 and J is TRBJ2-7, with a tentative D call TRBD1 (6 bases). V was pared by 4 bases and J by 0 bases, with 10 bases between. The length of the CDR3 is 14 residues. Germline V gives CDR1 SGHVS, CDR2 FNYEAQ.

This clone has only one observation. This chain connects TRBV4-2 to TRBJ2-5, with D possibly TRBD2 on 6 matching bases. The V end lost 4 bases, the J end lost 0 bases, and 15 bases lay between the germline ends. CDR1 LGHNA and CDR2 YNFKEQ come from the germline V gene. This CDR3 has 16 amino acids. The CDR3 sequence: CASSPYGGGDQETQYF. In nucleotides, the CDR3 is TGTGCCAGCAGCCCTTATGGAGGAGGGGACCAAGAGACCCAGTACTTC.

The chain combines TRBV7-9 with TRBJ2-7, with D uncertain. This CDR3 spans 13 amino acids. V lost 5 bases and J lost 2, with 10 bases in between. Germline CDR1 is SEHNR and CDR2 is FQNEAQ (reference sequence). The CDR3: CASSEARPYEQYF. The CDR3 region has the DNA TGTGCCAGCAGCGAAGCCAGGCCCTACGAGCAGTACTTC.

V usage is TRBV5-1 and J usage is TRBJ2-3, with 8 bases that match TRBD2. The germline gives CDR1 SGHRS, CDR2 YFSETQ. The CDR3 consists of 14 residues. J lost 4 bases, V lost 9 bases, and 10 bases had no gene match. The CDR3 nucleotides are TGCGCCACCTCAGCGGGAGTTTCTTCAGATACGCAGTATTTT. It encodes CATSAGVSSDTQYF. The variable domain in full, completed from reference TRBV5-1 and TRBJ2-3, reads KAGVTQTPRYLIKTRGQQVTLSCSPISGHRSVSWYQQTPGQGLQFLFEYFSETQRNKGNFPGRFSGRQFSNSRSEMNVSTLELGDSALYLCATSAGVSSDTQYFGPGTRLTVL.

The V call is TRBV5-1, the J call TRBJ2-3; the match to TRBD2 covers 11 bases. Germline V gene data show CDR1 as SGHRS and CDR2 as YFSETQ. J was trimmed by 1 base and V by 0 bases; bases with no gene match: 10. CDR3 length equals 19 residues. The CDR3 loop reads CASSLVYGTSGRGTDTQYF. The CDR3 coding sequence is TGCGCCAGCAGCTTGGTTTATGGGACTAGCGGCCGCGGCACAGATACGCAGTATTTT.

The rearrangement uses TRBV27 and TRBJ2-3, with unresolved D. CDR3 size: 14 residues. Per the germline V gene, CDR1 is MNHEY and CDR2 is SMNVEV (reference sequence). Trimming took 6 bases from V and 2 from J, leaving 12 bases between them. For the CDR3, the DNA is TGTGCCAGCAGCATAAATGGGCTCACAGATACGCAGTATTTT. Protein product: CASSINGLTDTQYF.

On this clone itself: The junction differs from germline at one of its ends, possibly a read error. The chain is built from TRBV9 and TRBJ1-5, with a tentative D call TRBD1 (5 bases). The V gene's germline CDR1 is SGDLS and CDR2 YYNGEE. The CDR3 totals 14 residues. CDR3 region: CASSPSGLNHPQHF. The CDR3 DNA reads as TGTGCCAGCAGCCCCTCGGGACTCAATCATCCCCAGCATTTT.

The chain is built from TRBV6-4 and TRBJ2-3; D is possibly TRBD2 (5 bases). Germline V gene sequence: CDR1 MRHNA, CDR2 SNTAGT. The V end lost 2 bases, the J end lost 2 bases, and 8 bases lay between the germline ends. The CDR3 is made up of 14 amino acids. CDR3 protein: CASSDRADTDTQYF. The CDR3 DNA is TGTGCCAGCAGTGACCGAGCGGACACAGATACGCAGTATTTT.

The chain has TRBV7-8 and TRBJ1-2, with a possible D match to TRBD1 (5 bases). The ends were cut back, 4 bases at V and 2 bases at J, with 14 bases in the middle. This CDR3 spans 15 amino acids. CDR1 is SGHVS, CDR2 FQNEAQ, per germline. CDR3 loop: CASSYGPTENYGYTF. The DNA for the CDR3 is TGTGCCAGCAGCTACGGCCCGACAGAGAACTATGGCTACACCTTC.

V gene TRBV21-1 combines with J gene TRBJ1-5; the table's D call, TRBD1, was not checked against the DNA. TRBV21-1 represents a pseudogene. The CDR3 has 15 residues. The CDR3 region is CASSKEDSVSQPQHF. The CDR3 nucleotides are TGTGCCAGCAGCAAAGAAGACAGTGTGAGTCAGCCCCAGCATTTT.